The 30 T cell receptor beta chains below all came from one sample that was sequenced in a study of blood T cell repertoires in COVID-19. Sequencing was performed with immunoSEQ multiplex PCR; in TCRdb, only in-frame clones are kept and a portion is missing. In the table there are 290,000 or so clones, roughly 89% of which are singletons. The sequencing sample was made of PBMCs or T cells enriched from blood (not recorded which). Receptors were obtained from a woman aged 18-29 years with acute COVID-19.

This rearrangement joins TRBV27 to TRBJ2-7, with 8 nucleotides matching TRBD1. Germline V gene sequence: CDR1 MNHEY, CDR2 SMNVEV (reference sequence). The J segment lost 2 bases and the V segment lost 4 bases, leaving 13 bases of the junction unmatched. The CDR3 runs 17 residues. The CDR3 DNA sequence: TGTGCCAGCAGTTCACCTCTCAGACAGGGGAGAGCCTACGAGCAGTACTTC. It encodes CASSSPLRQGRAYEQYF.

J is TRBJ1-3 and V is TRBV19; D is undetermined. Trimming took off 3 bases at V and 0 bases at J, with 6 bases between the two ends. The CDR3 is made up of 14 amino acids. Germline CDR1 reads LNHDA; CDR2 reads SQIVND (reference sequence). In DNA form, the CDR3 reads TGTGCCAGTAGTATCAGTAACTCTGGAAACACCATATATTTT. Protein sequence: CASSISNSGNTIYF.

The chain couples TRBV6-1 to TRBJ2-7; TRBD2 aligns across 7 bases. Germline values: CDR1 MNHNS, CDR2 SASEGT. After removal of 3 bases from V and 6 bases from J, the junction contained 17 bases not matched to a gene. The CDR3 runs 17 residues. The CDR3 region has the DNA TGTGCCAGCAGTGACTTGGGGACGTTGAAATCGGGGGGCGAGCAGTACTTC. This sequence encodes CASSDLGTLKSGGEQYF.

Only one count was recorded for this clone. V and J are TRBV28 and TRBJ1-1; possibly TRBD1 for D (6 bases). CDR1 is MDHEN, CDR2 SYDVKM, per germline. The CDR3 is made up of 13 amino acids. With 7 bases removed from V and 6 bases from J, the gap between germline ends came to 15 bases. Written as DNA, the CDR3 is TGTGCCAGCATCTATGAGGGGGGGGCTGAAGCTTTCTTT. Amino acid sequence: CASIYEGGAEAFF.

This chain connects TRBV7-9 to TRBJ1-5; 7 nucleotides align to TRBD1. The ends lost 3 bases at V and 3 bases at J; junction bases unmatched: 2. The germline V gene encodes CDR1 SEHNR and CDR2 FQNEAQ (reference sequence). The CDR3 runs 14 residues. The DNA of the CDR3 is TGTGCCAGCAGCTTCAGGGGGAACAATCAGCCCCAGCATTTT. This codes for CASSFRGNNQPQHF.

The chain is built from TRBV3-1 (or the pseudogene TRBV3-2) and TRBJ2-1; 7 positions match TRBD2. V lost 5 bases, J lost 2 bases, and 9 bases stayed unmatched. The CDR3 totals 16 residues. CDR1 and CDR2 from the germline V gene are LGHDT and YNNKEL (reference sequence). The chain's CDR3 is CASSLRETRPYNEQFF. CDR3 coding DNA: TGTGCCAGCAGCTTGCGGGAGACGAGGCCCTACAATGAGCAGTTCTTC.

This clone was seen only a few times. The chain carries TRBV27 and TRBJ1-5; D uncertain. The CDR3 has 13 amino acids. Germline lookup yields CDR1 MNHEY and CDR2 SMNVEV (reference sequence). V gave up 6 bases and J gave up 3 bases, with 9 bases separating them. CDR3 sequence: CASSSYTNQPQHF. CDR3 nucleotide sequence: TGTGCCAGCAGCTCATACACCAATCAGCCCCAGCATTTT.

V gene TRBV7-2 combines with J gene TRBJ2-5, with TRBD2 matching 16 bases. The CDR3 has 19 amino acids. With V trimmed by 2 bases and J by 5 bases, 11 bases remained unmatched. Germline CDR1 reads SGHTA; CDR2 reads FQGNSA. CDR3 nucleotides: TGTGCCAGCAGCTTATATGGGACTAGCGGGAGGGCCGTCGGGGAGACCCAGTACTTC. As protein: CASSLYGTSGRAVGETQYF.

The rearrangement uses TRBV28 and TRBJ1-5; TRBD1 might be the D (6 bases). Germline CDR1 and CDR2: MDHEN and SYDVKM. Trimming pared 5 bases from V and 3 bases from J, leaving 14 bases between. The CDR3 extends over 15 amino acids. CDR3 loop: CASSRRGDNNQPQHF. The CDR3 DNA is TGTGCCAGCAGTCGGCGGGGGGACAACAATCAGCCCCAGCATTTT.

The gene calls are TRBV7-9 and TRBJ1-1; D ambiguous. V was shortened by 1 base and J by 0 bases, with 12 bases between the two germline ends. The CDR3 consists of 16 residues. The germline V gene encodes CDR1 SEHNR and CDR2 FQNEAQ (reference sequence). The DNA for the CDR3 is TGTGCCAGCAGCTTAGACGGGTACCCCCTGAACACTGAAGCTTTCTTT. Translated: CASSLDGYPLNTEAFF.

The chain uses TRBV12-3 or TRBV12-4 and TRBJ2-4; D is unclear. Trimming removed 5 bases at V and 8 bases at J, with 7 bases between. CDR3 length: 11 residues. The CDR3 spells CASSGGYIQYF. The DNA for the CDR3 is TGTGCCAGCAGTGGCGGTTACATTCAGTACTTC.

The CDR3 DNA is TGTGCCAGCAGGCCAAGGGGGGGCGGCTACGAGCAGTACTTC. It encodes CASRPRGGGYEQYF. The chain recombines TRBV11-3 with TRBJ2-7; maybe TRBD2 (7 bases). The CDR3 covers 14 residues. V was pared by 6 bases and J by 3 bases, with 15 bases between. Germline loops: CDR1 SGHNT, CDR2 YENEEA.

The genes are TRBV5-1 and TRBJ2-4, with 7 bases lining up with TRBD1. Germline assignment: CDR1 SGHRS and CDR2 YFSETQ. This CDR3 contains 14 residues. V dropped 0 bases and J dropped 7; count of bases not matched to a gene: 4. The CDR3 DNA is TGCGCCAGCAGCTTGGAGGGGGCCGGGAACATTCAGTACTTC. Protein product: CASSLEGAGNIQYF. The whole variable domain, filled in from reference TRBV5-1 and TRBJ2-4, reads KAGVTQTPRYLIKTRGQQVTLSCSPISGHRSVSWYQQTPGQGLQFLFEYFSETQRNKGNFPGRFSGRQFSNSRSEMNVSTLELGDSALYLCASSLEGAGNIQYFGAGTRLSVL.

The chain recombines TRBV15 with TRBJ2-3, with a weak D call TRBD1 (7 bases). The CDR3 totals 15 residues. Looked up from germline, CDR1 is LNHNV and CDR2 is YYDKDF (reference sequence). V lost 0 bases and J lost 6, with 13 bases in between. The CDR3 spells CATSRDSGGSDTQYF. As DNA, the CDR3 is TGTGCCACCAGCAGAGATTCAGGGGGGTCGGATACGCAGTATTTT.

This rearrangement joins TRBV2 to TRBJ2-6; D is perhaps TRBD1 (5 bases). The CDR3 has 16 residues. V dropped 1 base and J dropped 0 bases, with 7 bases sitting between them. In germline, CDR1 is SNHLY, CDR2 FYNNEI. The CDR3 spells CASSEGRDSGANVLTF. The DNA of the CDR3 is TGTGCCAGCAGTGAAGGCAGGGACTCTGGGGCCAACGTCCTGACTTTC.

V usage is TRBV7-9 and J usage is TRBJ2-7; D ambiguous. Trimming pared 1 base from V and 2 bases from J, leaving 18 bases between. Germline CDR1 is SEHNR and CDR2 is FQNEAQ (reference sequence). This CDR3 has 17 residues. The chain's CDR3 is CASSLGLLHTTAYEQYF. The CDR3 nucleotides are TGTGCCAGCAGCTTAGGCCTTCTGCACACCACCGCCTACGAGCAGTACTTC.

The chain recombines TRBV3-1 (or the pseudogene TRBV3-2) with TRBJ1-4, with TRBD1 matching 8 bases. The CDR3 runs to 15 residues. The ends lost 2 bases at V and 5 bases at J; junction bases unmatched: 4. Germline V lookup: CDR1 LGHDT, CDR2 YNNKEL (reference sequence). CDR3 DNA: TGTGCCAGCAGCCAACCGGACAGGGAAAATGAAAAACTGTTTTTT. This sequence encodes CASSQPDRENEKLFF.

This chain connects TRBV5-5 to TRBJ1-2; unclear D gene. V lost 4 bases and J 2 bases, leaving 15 bases between the germline ends. Germline V gene data show CDR1 as SGHKS and CDR2 as YYEKEE (reference sequence). This CDR3 is 15 amino acids long. CDR3 protein: CASSLSGRGNYGYTF. The CDR3 DNA reads TGTGCCAGCAGCCTCTCGGGGAGAGGGAACTATGGCTACACCTTC. Combining the CDR3 with reference TRBV5-5 and TRBJ1-2 gives the whole variable domain DAGVTQSPTHLIKTRGQQVTLRCSPISGHKSVSWYQQVLGQGPQFIFQYYEKEERGRGNFPDRFSARQFPNYSSELNVNALLLGDSALYLCASSLSGRGNYGYTFGSGTRLTVV.

The chain joins TRBV28 to TRBJ1-2; 12 bases are shared with TRBD1. Germline CDR1 reads MDHEN; CDR2 reads SYDVKM. The CDR3 loop spans 14 amino acids. Trimming took 4 bases from V and 8 from J; bases not matched to a gene: 5. The CDR3 nucleotides are TGTGCCAGCAGTTCCGGGACAGGGGGCAAAGGCTACACCTTC. Translated, it gives CASSSGTGGKGYTF.

The V gene is TRBV6-5, the J gene TRBJ2-7, with 14 positions matching TRBD2. Germline assignment: CDR1 MNHEY and CDR2 SVGAGI. The CDR3 runs 15 residues. After removal of 5 bases from V and 4 bases from J, the junction contained 4 bases not matched to a gene. DNA for the CDR3: TGTGCCAGCAGTCCCGGGACTAGCGGGAGATACGAGCAGTACTTC. Encoded protein: CASSPGTSGRYEQYF.

The CDR3 bases are TGTGCCAGCAGCCAAGGGCGGGTCCCAGGAAACACCATATATTTT. This encodes CASSQGRVPGNTIYF. The rearrangement joins TRBV11-1 to TRBJ1-3; D remains unclear. The V and J ends lost 5 bases and 4 bases respectively, with 15 bases between them. The CDR3 is 15 residues long. Germline assignment: CDR1 SGHAT and CDR2 FQDESV (reference sequence).

The chain employs TRBV7-2 and TRBJ1-1; 9 bases are shared with TRBD1. Per germline, CDR1 SGHTA and CDR2 FQGNSA. V shed 4 bases, J shed 7 bases, and the junction held 13 bases outside the gene matches. The CDR3 loop spans 16 amino acids. CDR3 in amino acids: CASSSRYGQGRGEAFF. CDR3 sequence (DNA): TGTGCCAGCAGCTCCCGATATGGACAGGGGCGGGGTGAAGCTTTCTTT.

The chain is built from TRBV28 and TRBJ2-7; possible D gene TRBD1, 7 bases. Germline V gene sequence: CDR1 MDHEN, CDR2 SYDVKM. Deletions cut 6 bases from V and 3 bases from J, with 18 bases between. CDR3 size: 15 residues. The CDR3 nucleotides read TGTGCCAGCAGGTTAACTTACAGGGGAGGCTACGAGCAGTACTTC. Amino acids: CASRLTYRGGYEQYF.

CDR3 sequence reads: CASSLKDRADTEAFF. The CDR3 bases are TGTGCCAGCAGCCTGAAGGACAGGGCCGACACTGAAGCTTTCTTT. The gene calls are TRBV7-3 and TRBJ1-1; 8 bases align to TRBD1. CDR1 and CDR2 (germline): SGHTA, FQGTGA. There are 15 residues in the CDR3. V shed 5 bases and J 3 bases; nucleotides not matched to a gene: 8.

The CDR3 loop is CASSPRPPSAASSYEQYF. CDR3 sequence (DNA): TGTGCCAGTAGTCCGCGCCCCCCAAGCGCGGCTAGCTCCTACGAGCAGTACTTC. This chain links TRBV19 with TRBJ2-7; D call uncertain. CDR1 and CDR2 from the germline V gene are LNHDA and SQIVND (reference sequence). The CDR3 consists of 18 residues. Trimming cost V 5 bases and J 0 bases, with 23 bases left between them.

CDR3 nucleotides: TGTGCCACCAGTGGAACCACAGGGTTCGGGGCCAACGTCCTGACTTTC. It yields the protein CATSGTTGFGANVLTF. The rearrangement joins TRBV24-1 to TRBJ2-6; a possible D gene is TRBD1 (6 bases). V lost 5 bases, J lost 4 bases, and 14 bases lay in between. The length of the CDR3 is 16 residues. CDR1 and CDR2 (germline): KGHDR, SFDVKD.

This clone was recorded a few times. The chain employs TRBV4-1 and TRBJ1-3; a possible D gene is TRBD1 (5 bases). Trimming took off 0 bases at V and 4 bases at J, with 10 bases between the two ends. The CDR3 consists of 15 residues. Germline values: CDR1 MGHRA, CDR2 YSYEKL. The CDR3 loop is CASSQDNQGGNTIYF. The CDR3 nucleotides are TGCGCCAGCAGCCAAGATAACCAGGGAGGAAACACCATATATTTT.

The CDR3 sequence is CASSPGTGAGNQPQHF. For the CDR3, the DNA is TGTGCCAGCTCACCCGGGACAGGGGCGGGCAATCAGCCCCAGCATTTT. This chain joins TRBV18 and TRBJ1-5; 10 nucleotides agree with TRBD1. V lost 3 bases and J lost 2; bases outside the gene matches: 4. This CDR3 has 16 residues. The germline V gene encodes CDR1 KGHSH and CDR2 LQKENI.

This clone was observed a few times. The chain uses TRBV19 and TRBJ1-1, with 10 bases matching TRBD1. The CDR3 extends over 13 amino acids. Unmatched junction bases numbered 5, after V lost 7 bases and J lost 6 bases. Germline-derived CDR1 and CDR2 are LNHDA and SQIVND (reference sequence). CDR3 protein: CASIGQGGAEAFF. CDR3 bases: TGTGCCAGTATCGGACAGGGGGGTGCTGAAGCTTTCTTT.

The V gene is TRBV11-3, the J gene TRBJ2-1, with 11 bases lining up with TRBD2. The J segment lost 7 bases and the V segment lost 3 bases, leaving 5 bases of the junction unmatched. This CDR3 region has 15 residues. The germline V gene has CDR1 SGHNT and CDR2 YENEEA. The CDR3 here is CASSFGTSGYNEQFF. DNA for the CDR3: TGTGCCAGCAGCTTTGGGACTAGCGGCTATAATGAGCAGTTCTTC.